These 21 T cell receptor beta chains originate from one sample sequenced in a study of T cell responses to AZD1222 COVID-19 vaccine. The method was immunoSEQ multiplex PCR; TCRdb's version includes in-frame clones alone and lacks a portion of them. Of 120,000 or so clones listed, 90% are singletons. Sequencing used peripheral blood, obtained on day 0 of AZD1222 vaccination. These receptors were collected from an adult in good health.

The rearrangement joins TRBV24-1 to TRBJ2-2; D unresolved. Germline CDR1 is KGHDR and CDR2 is SFDVKD. The V gene lost 3 bases and the J gene lost 3 bases, with 13 bases spanning the gap. CDR3 size: 16 residues. The CDR3 coding sequence is TGTGCCACCAGTGATCCCGGGTCGACCTACACCGGGGAGCTGTTTTTT. This codes for CATSDPGSTYTGELFF.

The chain employs TRBV5-1 and TRBJ1-2, with 7 bases identical to TRBD1. The CDR3 is 14 amino acids. J lost 5 bases, V lost 4 bases, and 8 bases had no gene match. Germline V gene lookup returns CDR1 SGHRS and CDR2 YFSETQ. In nucleotides, the CDR3 is TGCGCCAGCAGCACGGACAGGTCGGAGTATGGCTACACCTTC. Translating gives CASSTDRSEYGYTF.

The chain is built from TRBV19 and TRBJ1-5; TRBD1 matches at 9 bases. The trim removed 1 base at V and 6 bases at J, leaving 4 bases unmatched. The germline V gene has CDR1 LNHDA and CDR2 SQIVND (reference sequence). The CDR3 runs to 15 residues. This chain's CDR3 is CASSIAGQGGQPQHF. In DNA, the CDR3 is TGTGCCAGTAGTATAGCGGGACAGGGAGGTCAGCCCCAGCATTTT.

The V gene is TRBV28, the J gene TRBJ2-5; 7 nucleotides align to TRBD2. The CDR3 sequence is 16 residues long. The germline V gene encodes CDR1 MDHEN and CDR2 SYDVKM. Trimming at V came to 5 bases and at J to 2 bases, leaving 11 bases not matched to a gene. CDR3 in DNA: TGTGCCAGCAGTGGCAGTGGGCAGGGACTACAAGAGACCCAGTACTTC. Its protein is CASSGSGQGLQETQYF.

The chain employs TRBV29-1 and TRBJ2-5; 8 positions match TRBD2. This CDR3 contains 13 residues. Germline CDR1 is SQVTM and CDR2 is ANQGSEA. The trim removed 6 bases at V and 5 bases at J, leaving 8 bases unmatched. CDR3 sequence (DNA): TGCAGCGTAGCGGGAGTTTTGGGGGAGACCCAGTACTTC. Translating gives CSVAGVLGETQYF.

The DNA of the CDR3 is TGTGCCACCAGCAGGGGGAATGCACTAGCGGACGAGCAGTTCTTC. It translates to CATSRGNALADEQFF. The V call is TRBV15, the J call TRBJ2-1, with 8 bases identical to TRBD2. The CDR3 is 15 residues long. V trimming: 3 bases; J trimming: 10 bases; junction bases outside the gene matches: 11. Germline values: CDR1 LNHNV, CDR2 YYDKDF (reference sequence).

This chain connects TRBV6-5 to TRBJ2-1; D possibly uses TRBD1 or TRBD2 (5 bases each). The germline V gene encodes CDR1 MNHEY and CDR2 SVGAGI. The CDR3 totals 12 residues. V lost 2 bases and J lost 7, with 6 bases in between. The DNA for the CDR3 is TGTGCCAGCAGTTACGGGGGTAATGAGCAGTTCTTC. Translation: CASSYGGNEQFF.

The chain links TRBV6-1 to TRBJ1-5, with D unresolved. The germline V gene has CDR1 MNHNS and CDR2 SASEGT. The CDR3 loop spans 15 amino acids. Trimming stripped 1 base from V and 0 bases from J, with 7 bases between. The CDR3, as DNA: TGTGCCAGCAGTGAAGGACTCTATAGCAATCAGCCCCAGCATTTT. This codes for CASSEGLYSNQPQHF.

CDR3: CASSLGQGGRPQHF. CDR3 sequence (DNA): TGTGCCAGCAGCCTGGGACAGGGGGGGAGGCCCCAGCATTTT. This sequence joins TRBV7-2 and TRBJ1-5; the match to TRBD1 covers 11 bases. The CDR3 has 14 amino acids. The germline V gene has CDR1 SGHTA and CDR2 FQGNSA. V trimming: 5 bases; J trimming: 9 bases; junction bases outside the gene matches: 6.

The chain is built from TRBV10-3 and TRBJ2-2; D is unclear. CDR1 and CDR2 from the germline V gene are ENHRY and SYGVKD. The V gene lost 6 bases and the J gene lost 3 bases, with 2 bases spanning the gap. The CDR3 covers 11 residues. The CDR3 loop is CAIRDTGELFF. The CDR3 DNA reads TGTGCCATCAGGGACACCGGGGAGCTGTTTTTT.

This clone was recorded only once. The chain recombines TRBV7-8 with TRBJ2-7; D might be TRBD2 (5 bases). V lost 1 base and J 5 bases, leaving 12 bases between the germline ends. Looked up from germline, CDR1 is SGHVS and CDR2 is FQNEAQ. The CDR3 loop spans 14 amino acids. The CDR3 spells CASSLEASGNEQYF. The CDR3 region has the DNA TGTGCCAGCAGCTTAGAAGCCTCGGGGAACGAGCAGTACTTC. Full variable domain (missing parts from reference TRBV7-8 and TRBJ2-7): GAGVSQSPRYKVAKRGQDVALRCDPISGHVSLFWYQQALGQGPEFLTYFQNEAQLDKSGLPSDRFFAERPEGSVSTLKIQRTQQEDSAVYLCASSLEASGNEQYFGPGTRLTVT.

This chain links TRBV27 with TRBJ2-2; TRBD1 is a possible D gene (5 bases). Germline V gene data show CDR1 as MNHEY and CDR2 as SMNVEV (reference sequence). This CDR3 is 15 amino acids long. V lost 5 bases, J lost 0 bases, and 10 bases lay in between. CDR3 sequence: CASSNRSPNTGELFF. CDR3 bases: TGTGCCAGCAGTAACAGGAGCCCGAACACCGGGGAGCTGTTTTTT.

The rearrangement joins TRBV30 to TRBJ2-7; D not resolved. The CDR3 has 18 amino acids. Germline CDR1 GTSNPN, CDR2 SVGIG (reference sequence). V lost 0 bases to trimming and J lost 4 bases, with 25 bases between them. Here the CDR3 DNA reads TGTGCCTGGAGTGTACCCGAACTTGCCGAAAACGGAGAATACGAGCAGTACTTC. It is translated as CAWSVPELAENGEYEQYF.

The V and J genes are TRBV5-6 and TRBJ2-1; D unclear. Germline CDR1 reads SGHDT; CDR2 reads YYEEEE. V gave up 2 bases and J gave up 10 bases, with 10 bases separating them. The CDR3 is 12 residues long. The chain's CDR3 is CASSFRVGEQFF. The CDR3 DNA follows: TGTGCCAGCAGCTTTAGGGTTGGGGAGCAGTTCTTC.

This clone was observed a single time. The chain has TRBV5-5 and TRBJ1-4; D is ambiguous. Between the trimmed V and J ends, which lost 4 bases and 8 bases, there was a span of 15 bases. The CDR3 loop spans 14 amino acids. Germline V gene lookup returns CDR1 SGHKS and CDR2 YYEKEE (reference sequence). As DNA, the CDR3 is TGTGCCAGCAGCGTCGGGAGGAGTCACGAAAAACTGTTTTTT. It is translated as CASSVGRSHEKLFF. Full variable domain (outside the CDR3, taken from reference TRBV5-5 and TRBJ1-4): DAGVTQSPTHLIKTRGQQVTLRCSPISGHKSVSWYQQVLGQGPQFIFQYYEKEERGRGNFPDRFSARQFPNYSSELNVNALLLGDSALYLCASSVGRSHEKLFFGSGTQLSVL.

V usage is TRBV30 and J usage is TRBJ2-1, with 11 bases aligning to TRBD2. In germline, CDR1 is GTSNPN, CDR2 SVGIG (reference sequence). V was clipped by 6 bases and J by 6 bases; unmatched bases: 10. This CDR3 is built from 15 residues. CDR3 DNA sequence: TGTGCCTGTACAAAACTAGCGGGAGTGCGCAATGAGCAGTTCTTC. Its protein is CACTKLAGVRNEQFF.

The rearrangement joins TRBV11-2 to TRBJ1-4; D remains unclear. Germline CDR1 SGHAT, CDR2 FQNNGV. The V gene lost 5 bases and the J gene lost 5 bases, with 9 bases spanning the gap. The CDR3 has 13 amino acids. DNA of the CDR3: TGTGCCAGCAGCCCTCAGTTAAATGAAAAACTGTTTTTT. Protein product: CASSPQLNEKLFF.

V usage is TRBV30 and J usage is TRBJ2-1, with 7 bases aligning to TRBD2. The CDR3 covers 12 residues. Germline-derived CDR1 and CDR2 are GTSNPN and SVGIG (reference sequence). Losses at the gene ends were 0 bases for V and 8 bases for J; bases not matched to a gene: 1. In nucleotides, the CDR3 is TGTGCCTGGAGTGTAGCGGGGTATGAGCAGTTCTTC. Translated: CAWSVAGYEQFF.

This chain joins TRBV24-1 and TRBJ2-5, with 7 bases lining up with TRBD1. From germline, CDR1 is KGHDR and CDR2 SFDVKD. The CDR3 contains 22 residues. J lost 2 bases, V lost 9 bases, and 32 bases had no gene match. Here the CDR3 DNA reads TGTGCCACCTTACAGCCCGTGCTCTTCCGGTCAACAGGGGTTGGACCTCAAGAGACCCAGTACTTC. It specifies CATLQPVLFRSTGVGPQETQYF.

The rearrangement joins TRBV5-6 to TRBJ2-7; the match to TRBD2 covers 9 bases. The V segment lost 0 bases and the J segment 6 bases; nucleotides outside the gene matches: 7. The germline V gene has CDR1 SGHDT and CDR2 YYEEEE. There are 15 residues in the CDR3. The CDR3 region has the DNA TGTGCCAGCAGCTTGGGACCGGGACTAGCTCTCGAGCAGTACTTC. Its translation is CASSLGPGLALEQYF.

This clone has only one observation. J is TRBJ1-6 and V is TRBV3-1 (or the pseudogene TRBV3-2); D not resolved. In germline, CDR1 is LGHDT, CDR2 YNNKEL (reference sequence). CDR3 length equals 14 residues. Trimming pared 1 base from V and 6 bases from J, leaving 7 bases between. In DNA, the CDR3 is TGTGCCAGCAGCCAAGTGAGGTTTAATTCACCCCTCCACTTT. Amino acid sequence: CASSQVRFNSPLHF.